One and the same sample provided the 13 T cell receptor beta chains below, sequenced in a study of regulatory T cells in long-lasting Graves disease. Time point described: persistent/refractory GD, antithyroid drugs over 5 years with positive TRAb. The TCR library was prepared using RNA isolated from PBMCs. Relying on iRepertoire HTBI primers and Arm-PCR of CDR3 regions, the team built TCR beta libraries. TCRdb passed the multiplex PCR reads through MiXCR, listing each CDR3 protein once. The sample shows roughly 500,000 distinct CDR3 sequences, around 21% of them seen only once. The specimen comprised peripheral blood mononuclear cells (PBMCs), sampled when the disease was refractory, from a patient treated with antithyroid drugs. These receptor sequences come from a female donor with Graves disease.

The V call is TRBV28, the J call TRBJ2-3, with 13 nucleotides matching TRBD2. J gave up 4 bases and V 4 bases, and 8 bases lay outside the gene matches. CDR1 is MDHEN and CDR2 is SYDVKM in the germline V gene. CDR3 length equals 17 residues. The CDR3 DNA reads TGTGCCAGCAGTTCTTTGCGGACTAGCGGGAGTCCAGATACGCAGTATTTT. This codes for CASSSLRTSGSPDTQYF.

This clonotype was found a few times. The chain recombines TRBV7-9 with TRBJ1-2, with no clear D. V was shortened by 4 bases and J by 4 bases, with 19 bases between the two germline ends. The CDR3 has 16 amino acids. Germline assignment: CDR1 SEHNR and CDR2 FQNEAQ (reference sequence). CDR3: CASSSARFHQVYGYTF. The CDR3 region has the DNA TGTGCCAGCAGCTCGGCGCGTTTCCATCAAGTCTATGGCTACACCTTC.

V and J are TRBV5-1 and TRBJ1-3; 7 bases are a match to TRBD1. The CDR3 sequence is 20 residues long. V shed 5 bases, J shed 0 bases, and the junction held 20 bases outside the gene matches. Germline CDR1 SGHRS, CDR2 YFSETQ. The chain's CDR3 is CASSSPKQTGPTVSGNTIYF. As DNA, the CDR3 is TGCGCCAGCAGTTCACCGAAACAGACAGGGCCAACGGTCTCTGGAAACACCATATATTTT.

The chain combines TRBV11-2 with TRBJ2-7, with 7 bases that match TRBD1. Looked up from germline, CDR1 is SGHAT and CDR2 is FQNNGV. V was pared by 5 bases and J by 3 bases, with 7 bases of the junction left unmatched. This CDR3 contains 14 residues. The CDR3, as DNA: TGTGCCAGCAGCAAAAGACAGGGAAACTACGAGCAGTACTTC. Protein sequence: CASSKRQGNYEQYF.

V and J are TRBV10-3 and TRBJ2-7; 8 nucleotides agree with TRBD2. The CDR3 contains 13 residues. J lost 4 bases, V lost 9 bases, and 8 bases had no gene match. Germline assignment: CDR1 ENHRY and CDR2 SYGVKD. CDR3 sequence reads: CAMGSGGSYEQYF. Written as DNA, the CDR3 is TGTGCCATGGGGTCGGGAGGGTCTTACGAGCAGTACTTC.

Written as DNA, the CDR3 is TGTGCCAGCAGCTTAGGACAGGGCACAGATACGCAGTATTTT. This translates into CASSLGQGTDTQYF. The chain is built from TRBV28 and TRBJ2-3; 7 nucleotides agree with TRBD1. The CDR3 sequence is 14 residues long. Germline V gives CDR1 MDHEN, CDR2 SYDVKM. Unmatched junction bases numbered 4, after V lost 6 bases and J lost 1 base.

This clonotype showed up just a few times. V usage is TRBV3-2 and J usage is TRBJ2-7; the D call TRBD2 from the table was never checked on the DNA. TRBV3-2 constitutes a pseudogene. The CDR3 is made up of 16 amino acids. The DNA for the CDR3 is TGTGCCAGCAGCCAAGATCTTGTGGCGGGAAGGTACGAGCAGTACTTC. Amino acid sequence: CASSQDLVAGRYEQYF.

The CDR3 spells CASSFEAFDEQFF. As DNA, the CDR3 is TGTGCCAGCAGCTTTGAGGCCTTCGATGAGCAGTTCTTC. The rearrangement uses TRBV11-2 and TRBJ2-5; D unresolved. The tail of the sequence fits TRBJ2-1 better, so the J call may be wrong. This CDR3 has 13 amino acids. Germline V gene sequence: CDR1 SGHAT, CDR2 FQNNGV.

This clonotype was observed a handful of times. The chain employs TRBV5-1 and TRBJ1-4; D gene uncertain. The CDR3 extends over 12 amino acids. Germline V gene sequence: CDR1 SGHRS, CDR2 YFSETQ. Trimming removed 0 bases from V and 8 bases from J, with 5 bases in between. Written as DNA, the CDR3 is TGCGCCAGCAGCTTGGATGGAGAAAAACTGTTTTTT. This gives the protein CASSLDGEKLFF.

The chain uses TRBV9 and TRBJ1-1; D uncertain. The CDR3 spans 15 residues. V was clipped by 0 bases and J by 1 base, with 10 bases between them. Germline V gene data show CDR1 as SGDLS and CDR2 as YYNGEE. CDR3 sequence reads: CASSVGWAANTEAFF. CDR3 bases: TGTGCCAGCAGCGTAGGGTGGGCCGCGAACACTGAAGCTTTCTTT.

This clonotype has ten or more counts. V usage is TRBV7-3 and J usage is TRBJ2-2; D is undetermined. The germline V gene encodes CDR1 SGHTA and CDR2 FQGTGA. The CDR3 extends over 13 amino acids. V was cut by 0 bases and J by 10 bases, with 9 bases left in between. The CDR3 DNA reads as TGTGCCAGCAGCTTAACCGAACGTTTGGAGCTGTTTTTT. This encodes CASSLTERLELFF. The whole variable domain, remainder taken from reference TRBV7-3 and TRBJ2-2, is GAGVSQTPSNKVTEKGKYVELRCDPISGHTALYWYRQSLGQGPEFLIYFQGTGAADDSGLPNDRFFAVRPEGSVSTLKIQRTERGDSAVYLCASSLTERLELFFGEGSRLTVL.

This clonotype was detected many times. The CDR3 DNA sequence: TGTGCCAGCAGTTCGGGGGCTGAAGCTTTCTTT. Protein: CASSSGAEAFF. This chain connects TRBV7-9 to TRBJ1-1; the D gene is possibly TRBD1 (5 bases). Germline V gives CDR1 SEHNR, CDR2 FQNEAQ (reference sequence). Trimming took off 6 bases at V and 6 bases at J, with 8 bases between the two ends. There are 11 residues in the CDR3. The complete variable domain, with remaining parts taken from reference TRBV7-9 and TRBJ1-1, reads DTGVSQNPRHKITKRGQNVTFRCDPISEHNRLYWYRQTLGQGPEFLTYFQNEAQLEKSRLLSDRFSAERPKGSFSTLEIQRTEQGDSAMYLCASSSGAEAFFGQGTRLTVV.

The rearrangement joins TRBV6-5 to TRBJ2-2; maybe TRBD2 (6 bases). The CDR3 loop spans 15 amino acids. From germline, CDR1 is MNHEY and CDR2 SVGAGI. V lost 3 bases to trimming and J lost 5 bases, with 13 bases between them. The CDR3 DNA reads TGTGCCAGCAGTTATCTGACTAGAGAGACCGGGGAGCTGTTTTTT. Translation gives CASSYLTRETGELFF.